A single sample gave rise to the 4 T cell receptor beta chains below, sequenced in a study of control samples from healthy donors and cancer patients. Data came from immunoSEQ multiplex PCR; TCRdb stores just in-frame clones and leaves some out. The sample lists around 150,000 clones; roughly 94% were seen once. The material sequenced was blood. Every receptor here comes from a woman between 40 and 55 years old in good health.

V usage is TRBV5-8 and J usage is TRBJ1-2; D perhaps matches TRBD1 (6 bases). The CDR3 consists of 14 residues. Per germline, CDR1 SGHTS and CDR2 YDEGEE. V was cut by 4 bases and J by 3 bases, with 13 bases left in between. The chain's CDR3 is CASSLAQGYYGYTF. In DNA, the CDR3 is TGTGCCAGCAGCCTCGCACAGGGATACTATGGCTACACCTTC.

The rearrangement links TRBV7-2 to TRBJ2-7; 7 bases map to TRBD1. The CDR3 runs 15 residues. The germline CDR1 and CDR2 sequences are SGHTA and FQGNSA. With V trimmed by 3 bases and J by 0 bases, 5 bases remained unmatched. CDR3 amino acids: CASSFHRGASYEQYF. CDR3 coding DNA: TGTGCCAGCAGCTTCCACAGGGGCGCCTCCTACGAGCAGTACTTC.

The chain links TRBV6-2 or TRBV6-3 to TRBJ2-1; TRBD2 is a possible D gene (5 bases). CDR3 length: 17 residues. Trimming took 5 bases from V and 0 from J, leaving 17 bases between them. Germline lookup yields CDR1 MNHEY and CDR2 SVGEGT. The chain's CDR3 is CASSQSGVDTSYNEQFF. Here the CDR3 DNA reads TGTGCCAGCAGTCAATCCGGGGTAGACACCTCCTACAATGAGCAGTTCTTC.

As for this clone: The same CDR3 arises from other DNA sequences in this sample as well. This sequence joins TRBV6-2 or TRBV6-3 and TRBJ1-1; the D gene is possibly TRBD1 (6 bases). Germline CDR1 is MNHEY and CDR2 is SVGEGT. There are 11 residues in the CDR3. The ends were cut back, 2 bases at V and 8 bases at J, with 6 bases in the middle. In DNA, the CDR3 is TGTGCCAGCAGTTACGGGACAGAAGCTTTCTTT. It translates to CASSYGTEAFF.